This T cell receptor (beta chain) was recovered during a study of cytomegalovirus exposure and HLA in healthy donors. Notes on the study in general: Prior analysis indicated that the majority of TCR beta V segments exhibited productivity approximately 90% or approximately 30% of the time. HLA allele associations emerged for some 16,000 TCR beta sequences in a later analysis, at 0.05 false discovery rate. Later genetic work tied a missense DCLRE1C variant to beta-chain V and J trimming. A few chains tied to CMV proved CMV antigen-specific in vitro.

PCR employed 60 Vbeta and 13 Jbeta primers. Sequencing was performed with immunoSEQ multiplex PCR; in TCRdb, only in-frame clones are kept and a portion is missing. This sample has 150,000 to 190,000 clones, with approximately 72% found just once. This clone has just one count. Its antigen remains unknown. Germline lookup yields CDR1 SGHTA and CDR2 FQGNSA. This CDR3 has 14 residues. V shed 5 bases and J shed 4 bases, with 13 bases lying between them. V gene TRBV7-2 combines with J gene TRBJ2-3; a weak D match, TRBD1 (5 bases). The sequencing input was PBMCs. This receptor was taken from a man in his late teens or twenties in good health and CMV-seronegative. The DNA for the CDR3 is TGTGCCAGCAGCGCCCCCTGGGGCCCAGATACGCAGTATTTT. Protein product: CASSAPWGPDTQYF.